The 23 T cell receptor beta chains in this list originate from one sample, sequenced in a study of T cells after yellow fever vaccination. MiXCR, applied by TCRdb to the 5' RACE reads, yields one record per CDR3 protein. The sample has fewer than 400,000 distinct CDR3 sequences; 6.2% are singletons. The specimen was PBMCs, collected 5 days after the yellow fever booster vaccination. Receptors originate from a man aged 25-45 years who received the YFV17D yellow fever vaccine.

The chain links TRBV4-3 to TRBJ2-6; D perhaps matches TRBD2 (5 bases). Germline V lookup: CDR1 LGHNA, CDR2 YSLEER. The V end was cut by 4 bases, the J end by 0 bases, with 13 bases between. The CDR3 sequence is 17 residues long. CDR3 protein: CASSPRAVFSGANVLTF. For the CDR3, the DNA is TGCGCCAGCAGCCCCAGAGCGGTTTTCTCTGGGGCCAACGTCCTGACTTTC.

This clonotype was observed at least ten times. The V call is TRBV12-3 or TRBV12-4, the J call TRBJ2-5; TRBD1 might be the D (5 bases). The CDR3 has 14 residues. Trimming cost V 6 bases and J 3 bases, with 14 bases left between them. CDR3 loop: CASSVGVPKETQYF. The CDR3 coding sequence is TGTGCCAGCAGCGTAGGGGTGCCGAAAGAGACCCAGTACTTC.

This clonotype was counted at least ten times. This chain joins TRBV7-2 and TRBJ2-3; D is ambiguous. This CDR3 is 15 amino acids long. Trimming took 2 bases from V and 0 from J, leaving 9 bases between them. Germline values: CDR1 SGHTA, CDR2 FQGNSA. The CDR3 protein is CASSLFVGSTDTQYF. As DNA, the CDR3 is TGTGCCAGCAGCTTATTTGTCGGGAGCACAGATACGCAGTATTTT.

This chain connects TRBV6-2 or TRBV6-3 to TRBJ1-5; D is possibly TRBD1 (5 bases). This CDR3 spans 13 amino acids. The ends were cut back, 4 bases at V and 7 bases at J, with 11 bases in the middle. The germline V gene has CDR1 MNHEY and CDR2 SVGEGT. The CDR3 reads CASSSGIGQPQHF. In nucleotides, the CDR3 is TGTGCCAGCAGTTCAGGGATCGGACAGCCCCAGCATTTT.

This clonotype was seen a few times. This rearrangement joins TRBV12-5 to TRBJ2-1; 11 bases agree with TRBD2. V dropped 2 bases and J dropped 6; count of bases not matched to a gene: 6. The CDR3 has 16 residues. Germline lookup yields CDR1 LGHNT and CDR2 FRNRAP. CDR3 nucleotide sequence: TGTGCTAGTGGTTTGCTGACTAGCGGGACCGGCAATGAGCAGTTCTTC. Translated, it gives CASGLLTSGTGNEQFF.

There are a few counts of this clonotype. J is TRBJ2-1 and V is TRBV5-1; possibly TRBD1 or TRBD2 for D (5 bases each). CDR1 and CDR2 from the germline V gene are SGHRS and YFSETQ. The germline V and J ends were trimmed by 0 bases and 4 bases, with 11 bases remaining between them. The CDR3 sequence is 15 residues long. Here the CDR3 DNA reads TGCGCCAGCAGCTTGGATGGGGGTCGGTACAATGAGCAGTTCTTC. It yields the protein CASSLDGGRYNEQFF.

This clonotype was seen only a few times. The chain employs TRBV29-1 and TRBJ1-1, with D unresolved. The germline CDR1 and CDR2 sequences are SQVTM and ANQGSEA. There are 10 residues in the CDR3. V was cut by 4 bases and J by 4 bases, with 4 bases left in between. The CDR3 reads CSVGATEAFF. CDR3 in DNA: TGCAGCGTTGGAGCCACTGAAGCTTTCTTT.

This clonotype was counted many times. J is TRBJ1-4 and V is TRBV20-1; D uncertain. Germline CDR1 is DFQATT and CDR2 is SNEGSKA (reference sequence). The length of the CDR3 is 13 residues. The V and J ends lost 3 bases and 8 bases respectively, with 13 bases between them. DNA for the CDR3: TGCAGTGCTAGCTTGGTACGGGAGGAAAAACTGTTTTTT. This sequence encodes CSASLVREEKLFF.

V is TRBV27 and J is TRBJ2-3; 8 positions agree with TRBD1. With 0 bases clipped from V and 2 bases from J, the junction kept 4 bases outside the gene matches. CDR3 size: 16 residues. Germline-derived CDR1 and CDR2 are MNHEY and SMNVEV (reference sequence). CDR3 coding DNA: TGTGCCAGCAGTTTATCGACAGGGGATCACACAGATACGCAGTATTTT. Translating gives CASSLSTGDHTDTQYF.

Points on this clonotype: Since the CDR3 does not end with the conserved phenylalanine or tryptophan, this likely comes from a read error. The chain couples TRBV5-6 to TRBJ2-6; tentatively, D is TRBD2 (6 bases). V lost 3 bases to trimming and J lost 1 base, with 11 bases between them. This CDR3 is built from 16 residues. The germline CDR1 and CDR2 sequences are SGHDT and YYEEEE. CDR3 in amino acids: CASSWGSGSGANVLTL. As DNA, the CDR3 is TGTGCCAGCAGCTGGGGAAGCGGGTCTGGGGCCAACGTCCTGACTCTC.

There are a few counts of this clonotype. The chain is built from TRBV20-1 and TRBJ1-4, with D possibly TRBD1 on 6 matching bases. Trimming removed 3 bases from V and 4 bases from J, with 12 bases in between. CDR1 is DFQATT, CDR2 SNEGSKA, per germline (reference sequence). The CDR3 loop spans 14 amino acids. DNA of the CDR3: TGCAGTGCTAGTCGAGGGGGAGGTAATGAAAAACTGTTTTTT. Translating gives CSASRGGGNEKLFF.

This clonotype was counted a few times. The chain employs TRBV20-1 and TRBJ2-3, with 7 bases fitting TRBD2. Trimming took 6 bases from V and 0 from J; bases not matched to a gene: 15. The V gene's germline CDR1 is DFQATT and CDR2 SNEGSKA (reference sequence). This CDR3 is built from 17 residues. The CDR3 is CSAAPVGLAVSTDTQYF. In DNA form, the CDR3 reads TGCAGTGCGGCCCCCGTAGGGCTAGCGGTTAGCACAGATACGCAGTATTTT.

The chain uses TRBV20-1 and TRBJ2-1; the match to TRBD2 covers 8 bases. J was trimmed by 2 bases and V by 3 bases; bases with no gene match: 9. The CDR3 loop spans 16 amino acids. The germline CDR1 and CDR2 sequences are DFQATT and SNEGSKA (reference sequence). CDR3 in DNA: TGCAGTGCTAGTAGGGTGGGGCGGGAGGCCTACAATGAGCAGTTCTTC. Protein sequence: CSASRVGREAYNEQFF.

This clonotype has more than one count but fewer than ten. The chain uses TRBV30 and TRBJ2-7; D is unclear. Trimming stripped 8 bases from V and 1 base from J, with 12 bases between. The CDR3 contains 12 residues. Per germline, CDR1 GTSNPN and CDR2 SVGIG (reference sequence). The CDR3 sequence is CARFGGSYEQYF. CDR3 DNA: TGTGCCCGGTTCGGCGGTTCCTACGAGCAGTACTTC.

This clonotype appeared many times. The chain recombines TRBV4-3 with TRBJ2-5; 7 bases match TRBD1. There are 15 residues in the CDR3. The junction had 7 bases not matched to a gene; V was cut back by 1 base and J by 5 bases. CDR1 LGHNA and CDR2 YSLEER come from the germline V gene. This chain's CDR3 is CASSQGDSPRETQYF. The CDR3 nucleotides read TGCGCCAGCAGCCAAGGGGACAGTCCTAGGGAGACCCAGTACTTC.

This clonotype was found many times. CDR3 sequence (DNA): TGTGCCAGCAGTACCGGACCGGTCTATGGCTACACCTTC. It is translated as CASSTGPVYGYTF. V is TRBV12-3 or TRBV12-4 and J is TRBJ1-2; unclear D gene. This CDR3 spans 13 amino acids. Deletions cut 5 bases from V and 4 bases from J, with 11 bases between.

This clonotype has more than one count but fewer than ten. The V and J genes are TRBV5-4 and TRBJ1-2; the D is unclear. Germline values: CDR1 SGHNT, CDR2 YYREEE (reference sequence). V lost 2 bases and J 8 bases, leaving 13 bases between the germline ends. This CDR3 contains 13 residues. CDR3 nucleotides: TGTGCCAGCAGCTTAAACACCTATGAAGGCTACACCTTC. Its translation: CASSLNTYEGYTF.

This clonotype has at least ten counts. This chain uses TRBV5-1 with TRBJ2-3, with D possibly matching TRBD2 (5 bases). V was cut by 4 bases and J by 6 bases, with 12 bases left in between. Germline V lookup: CDR1 SGHRS, CDR2 YFSETQ. The length of the CDR3 is 13 residues. CDR3 coding DNA: TGCGCCAGCAGCGCCGGAGGCTACGATACGCAGTATTTT. Residues: CASSAGGYDTQYF.

The chain joins TRBV18 to TRBJ2-7; 11 bases match TRBD2. The V gene end was trimmed by 5 bases and the J gene end by 8 bases; junction bases not matched to a gene: 20. The V gene's germline CDR1 is KGHSH and CDR2 LQKENI. The CDR3 runs 18 residues. The CDR3 DNA sequence: TGTGCCAGCTCAAACTCACTAGCGGGAGTTATAACCAGCGTGCAGCAGTACTTC. Protein product: CASSNSLAGVITSVQQYF.

This clonotype was seen repeatedly, ten times or more. The V gene is TRBV20-1, the J gene TRBJ2-1, with D perhaps assigned TRBD1 or TRBD2 (6 bases each). The CDR3 contains 14 residues. Per the germline V gene, CDR1 is DFQATT and CDR2 is SNEGSKA (reference sequence). V dropped 1 base and J dropped 7 bases, with 14 bases sitting between them. The CDR3 sequence: CSARATRGVNEQFF. CDR3 DNA sequence: TGCAGTGCTAGAGCAACTAGGGGGGTGAATGAGCAGTTCTTC.

This clonotype was observed a handful of times. The chain links TRBV5-1 to TRBJ2-2; TRBD2 might be the D (6 bases). The CDR3 length is 13 residues. V was clipped by 5 bases and J by 7 bases, with 12 bases between them. The germline gives CDR1 SGHRS, CDR2 YFSETQ. The CDR3 reads CASRLRENGELFF. The CDR3 bases are TGCGCCAGCAGGCTTCGGGAGAACGGGGAGCTGTTTTTT.

This clonotype was found many times. The rearrangement links TRBV3-1 to TRBJ2-2; TRBD2 matches at 7 bases. V trimming: 3 bases; J trimming: 4 bases; junction bases outside the gene matches: 2. The CDR3 is 14 amino acids. Per the germline V gene, CDR1 is LGHDT and CDR2 is YNNKEL (reference sequence). The CDR3 reads CASSQRELTGELFF. DNA of the CDR3: TGTGCCAGCAGCCAGCGGGAGCTCACCGGGGAGCTGTTTTTT.

The CDR3: CASSLVLALNEQFF. CDR3 bases: TGCGCCAGCAGCTTGGTTCTAGCGCTGAATGAGCAGTTCTTC. The rearrangement uses TRBV5-1 and TRBJ2-1; TRBD2 might be the D (6 bases). Trimming removed 0 bases at V and 7 bases at J, with 11 bases between. This CDR3 comprises 14 residues. Germline V gives CDR1 SGHRS, CDR2 YFSETQ.